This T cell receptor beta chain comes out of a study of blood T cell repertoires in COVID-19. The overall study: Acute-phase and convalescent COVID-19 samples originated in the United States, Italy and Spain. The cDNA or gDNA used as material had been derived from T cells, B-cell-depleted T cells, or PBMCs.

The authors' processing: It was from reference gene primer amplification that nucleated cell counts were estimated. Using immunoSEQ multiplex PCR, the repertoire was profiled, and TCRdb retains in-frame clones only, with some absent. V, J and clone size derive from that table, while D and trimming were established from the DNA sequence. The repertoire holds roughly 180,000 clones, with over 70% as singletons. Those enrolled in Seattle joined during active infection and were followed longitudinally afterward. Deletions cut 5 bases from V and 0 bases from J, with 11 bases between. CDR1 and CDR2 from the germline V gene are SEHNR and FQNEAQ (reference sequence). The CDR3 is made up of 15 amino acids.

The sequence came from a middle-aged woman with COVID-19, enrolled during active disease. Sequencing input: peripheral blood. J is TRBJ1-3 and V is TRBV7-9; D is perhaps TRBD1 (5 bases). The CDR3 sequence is CASSVYRSSGNTIYF. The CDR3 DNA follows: TGTGCCAGCAGCGTTTACAGGAGCTCTGGAAACACCATATATTTT.